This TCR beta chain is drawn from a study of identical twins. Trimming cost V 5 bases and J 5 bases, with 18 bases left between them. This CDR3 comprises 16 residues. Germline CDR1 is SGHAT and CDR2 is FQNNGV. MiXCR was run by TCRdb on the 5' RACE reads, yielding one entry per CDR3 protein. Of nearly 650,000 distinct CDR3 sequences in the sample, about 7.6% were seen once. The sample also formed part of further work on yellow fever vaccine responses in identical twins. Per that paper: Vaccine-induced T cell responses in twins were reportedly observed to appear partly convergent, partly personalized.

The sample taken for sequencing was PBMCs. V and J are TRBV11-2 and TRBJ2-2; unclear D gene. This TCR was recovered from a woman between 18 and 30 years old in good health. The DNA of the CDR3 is TGTGCCAGCAGCCCCAGTTTTAGGAGTTTAACCGGGGAGCTGTTTTTT. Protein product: CASSPSFRSLTGELFF.